In its sample, the clone carrying this T cell receptor (beta chain) was seen a few times. This sample was taken from a study of T-cell reconstitution after alpha-beta-depleted transplantation in children. Construction of the TCRbeta library involved unique molecular identifiers. TCRdb reprocessed the PCR reads with MiXCR, giving one entry per CDR3 protein. This sample has about 410,000 distinct CDR3 sequences, with around 20% found just once. V was cut by 3 bases and J by 3 bases, with 12 bases left in between. Per the germline V gene, CDR1 is PRHDT and CDR2 is FYEKMQ (reference sequence). CDR3 length equals 14 residues.

The source of this sequence is a human donor who donated a stem cell graft to a child with acute myeloid leukemia. This specimen was PBMCs from the stem cell graft donor, taken from the stem cell graft. V and J are TRBV13 and TRBJ2-7, with D perhaps matching TRBD1 (6 bases). In DNA, the CDR3 is TGTGCCAGCAGCTTTCGGGACACCTTCTACGAGCAGTACTTC. Translating it yields CASSFRDTFYEQYF.